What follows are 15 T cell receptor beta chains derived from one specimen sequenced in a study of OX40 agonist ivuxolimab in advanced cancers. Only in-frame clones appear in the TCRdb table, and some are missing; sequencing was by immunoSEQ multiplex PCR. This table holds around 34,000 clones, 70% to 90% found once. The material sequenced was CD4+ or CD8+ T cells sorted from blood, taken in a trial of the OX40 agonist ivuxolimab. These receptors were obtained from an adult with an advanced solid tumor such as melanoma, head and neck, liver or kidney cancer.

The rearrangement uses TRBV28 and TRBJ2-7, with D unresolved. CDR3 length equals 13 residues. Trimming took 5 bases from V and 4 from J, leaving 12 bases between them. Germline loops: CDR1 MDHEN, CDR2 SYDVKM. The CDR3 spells CASSLQTPYEQYF. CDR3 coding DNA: TGTGCCAGCAGTCTACAGACCCCATACGAGCAGTACTTC.

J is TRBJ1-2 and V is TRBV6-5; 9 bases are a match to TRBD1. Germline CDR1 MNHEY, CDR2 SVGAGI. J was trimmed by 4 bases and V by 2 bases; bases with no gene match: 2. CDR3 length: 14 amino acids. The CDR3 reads CASSYTDRGYGYTF. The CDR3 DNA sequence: TGTGCCAGCAGTTACACGGACAGGGGCTATGGCTACACCTTC.

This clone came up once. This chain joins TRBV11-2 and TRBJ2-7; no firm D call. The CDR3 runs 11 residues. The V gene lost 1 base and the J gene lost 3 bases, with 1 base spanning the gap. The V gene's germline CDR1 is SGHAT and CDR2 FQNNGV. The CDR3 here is CASSLVYEQYF. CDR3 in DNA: TGTGCCAGCAGCTTAGTCTACGAGCAGTACTTC. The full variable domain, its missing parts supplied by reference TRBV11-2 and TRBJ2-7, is EAGVAQSPRYKIIEKRQSVAFWCNPISGHATLYWYQQILGQGPKLLIQFQNNGVVDDSQLPKDRFSAERLKGVDSTLKIQPAKLEDSAVYLCASSLVYEQYFGPGTRLTVT.

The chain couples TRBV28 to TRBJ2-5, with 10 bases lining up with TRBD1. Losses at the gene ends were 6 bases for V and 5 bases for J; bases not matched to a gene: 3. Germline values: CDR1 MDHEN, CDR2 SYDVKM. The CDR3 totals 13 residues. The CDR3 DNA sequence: TGTGCCAGCAGGGGGACAGGGGTCGAGACCCAGTACTTC. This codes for CASRGTGVETQYF. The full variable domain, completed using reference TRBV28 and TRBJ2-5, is DVKVTQSSRYLVKRTGEKVFLECVQDMDHENMFWYRQDPGLGLRLIYFSYDVKMKEKGDIPEGYSVSREKKERFSLILESASTNQTSMYLCASRGTGVETQYFGPGTRLLVL.

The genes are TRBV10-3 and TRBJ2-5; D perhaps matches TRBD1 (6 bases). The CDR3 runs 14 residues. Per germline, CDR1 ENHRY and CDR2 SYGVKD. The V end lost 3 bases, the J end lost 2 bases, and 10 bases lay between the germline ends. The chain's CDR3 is CAISDQDRQETQYF. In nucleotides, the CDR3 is TGTGCCATCAGTGACCAGGACAGACAAGAGACCCAGTACTTC.

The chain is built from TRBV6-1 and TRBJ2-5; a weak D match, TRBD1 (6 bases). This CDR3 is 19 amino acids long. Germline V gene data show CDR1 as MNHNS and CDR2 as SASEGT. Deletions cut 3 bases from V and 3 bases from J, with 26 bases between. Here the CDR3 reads CASSDERGSDRRPKETQYF. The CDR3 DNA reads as TGTGCCAGCAGTGACGAGAGGGGTTCTGACAGGAGGCCTAAAGAGACCCAGTACTTC.

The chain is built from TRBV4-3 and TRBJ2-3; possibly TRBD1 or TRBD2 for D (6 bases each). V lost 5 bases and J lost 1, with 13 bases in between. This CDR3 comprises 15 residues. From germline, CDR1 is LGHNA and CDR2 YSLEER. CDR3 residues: CASSDRRGGTDTQYF. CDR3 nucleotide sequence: TGCGCCAGCAGCGATCGAAGGGGGGGCACAGATACGCAGTATTTT.

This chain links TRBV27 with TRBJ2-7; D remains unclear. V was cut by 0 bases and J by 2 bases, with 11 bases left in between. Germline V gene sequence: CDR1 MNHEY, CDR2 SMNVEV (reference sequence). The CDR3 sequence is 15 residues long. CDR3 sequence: CASSLSAGPTYEQYF. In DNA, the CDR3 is TGTGCCAGCAGTTTATCGGCAGGACCCACCTACGAGCAGTACTTC.

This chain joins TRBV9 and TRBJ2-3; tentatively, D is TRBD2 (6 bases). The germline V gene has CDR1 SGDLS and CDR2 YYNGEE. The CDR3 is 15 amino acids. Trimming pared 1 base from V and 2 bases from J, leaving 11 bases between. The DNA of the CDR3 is TGTGCCAGCAGCGTAATCGGGAGCCTCACAGATACGCAGTATTTT. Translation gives CASSVIGSLTDTQYF.

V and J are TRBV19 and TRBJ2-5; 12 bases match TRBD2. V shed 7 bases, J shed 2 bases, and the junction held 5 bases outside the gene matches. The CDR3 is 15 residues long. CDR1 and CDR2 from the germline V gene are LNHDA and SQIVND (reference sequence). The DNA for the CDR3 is TGTGCCAGTATATCCGGGACTAGCGGGCAAGAGACCCAGTACTTC. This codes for CASISGTSGQETQYF.

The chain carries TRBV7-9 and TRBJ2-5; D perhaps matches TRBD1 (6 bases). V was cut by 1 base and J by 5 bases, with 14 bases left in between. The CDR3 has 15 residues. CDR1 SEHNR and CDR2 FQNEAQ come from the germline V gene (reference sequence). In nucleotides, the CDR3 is TGTGCCAGCAGCTTAGGGGTCTCAGGGGATGAGACCCAGTACTTC. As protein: CASSLGVSGDETQYF.

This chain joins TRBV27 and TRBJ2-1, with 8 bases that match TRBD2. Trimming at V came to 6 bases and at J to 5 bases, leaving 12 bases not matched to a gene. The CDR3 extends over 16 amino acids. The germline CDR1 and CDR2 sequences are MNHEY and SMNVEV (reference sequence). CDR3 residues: CASSFISGGVDNEQFF. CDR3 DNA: TGTGCCAGCAGCTTCATAAGCGGGGGCGTTGACAATGAGCAGTTCTTC.

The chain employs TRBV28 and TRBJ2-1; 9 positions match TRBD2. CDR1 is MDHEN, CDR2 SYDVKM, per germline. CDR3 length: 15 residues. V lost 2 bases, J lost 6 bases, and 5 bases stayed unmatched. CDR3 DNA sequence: TGTGCCAGCAGTTTAATGGGACTAGCTCTCAATGAGCAGTTCTTC. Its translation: CASSLMGLALNEQFF.

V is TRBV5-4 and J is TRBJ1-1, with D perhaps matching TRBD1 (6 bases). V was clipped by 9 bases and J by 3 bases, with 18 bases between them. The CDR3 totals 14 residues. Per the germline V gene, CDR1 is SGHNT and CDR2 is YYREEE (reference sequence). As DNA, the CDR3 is TGTGCCACTCACTCGTGGGGGGGCGACACTGAAGCTTTCTTT. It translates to CATHSWGGDTEAFF.

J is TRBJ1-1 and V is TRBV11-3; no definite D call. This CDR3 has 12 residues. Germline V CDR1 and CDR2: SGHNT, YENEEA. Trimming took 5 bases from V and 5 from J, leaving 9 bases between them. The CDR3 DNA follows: TGTGCCAGCAGCCCCGGCGGGACTGAAGCTTTCTTT. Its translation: CASSPGGTEAFF.